This TCR beta chain was identified during a study of OX40 agonist ivuxolimab in advanced cancers. This clone was picked up a small number of times. Autoimmune disease history or systemic immunosuppression was exclusionary. Produced via immunoSEQ multiplex PCR; TCRdb's table is partial and in-frame only. Of under 85,000 clones in the sample, 75% to 90% were seen once. V was pared by 5 bases and J by 3 bases, with 7 bases between. This CDR3 contains 13 residues. Germline loops: CDR1 MNHNS, CDR2 SASEGT. The input for sequencing was CD4+ or CD8+ T cells sorted from blood, taken in a trial of the OX40 agonist ivuxolimab. This clonotype was sampled from an adult with an advanced solid tumor such as melanoma, head and neck, liver or kidney cancer. The genes are TRBV6-1 and TRBJ1-4, with a tentative D call TRBD1 (6 bases). The CDR3 here is CASSRTANEKLFF. CDR3 nucleotides: TGTGCCAGCAGTAGGACAGCTAATGAAAAACTGTTTTTT.